The next 19 T cell receptor beta chains were all read from a single sample in a study of blood T cell repertoires in COVID-19. Assay used: immunoSEQ multiplex PCR; TCRdb lists only in-frame clones, some missing. The table includes under 85,000 clones, 70% to 90% detected once. The specimen sequenced was peripheral blood. The receptors originated from a man at least 80 years old in a cohort sampled during active COVID-19.

This chain uses TRBV7-2 with TRBJ1-5, with 9 bases fitting TRBD1. The J segment lost 7 bases and the V segment lost 5 bases, leaving 12 bases of the junction unmatched. Germline-derived CDR1 and CDR2 are SGHTA and FQGNSA. The CDR3 has 16 amino acids. The CDR3 here is CASSSATGGLEQPQHF. CDR3 DNA sequence: TGTGCCAGCAGCAGCGCGACAGGGGGGCTGGAGCAGCCCCAGCATTTT.

This clone was detected only once. The chain couples TRBV4-1 to TRBJ1-3; 7 bases fit TRBD1. Germline CDR1 is MGHRA and CDR2 is YSYEKL. The CDR3 contains 14 residues. J lost 4 bases, V lost 3 bases, and 3 bases had no gene match. The CDR3: CASSQGGQGNTIYF. In DNA form, the CDR3 reads TGCGCCAGCAGCCAGGGGGGACAGGGAAACACCATATATTTT.

The chain recombines TRBV7-2 with TRBJ1-5, with D hard to call. Germline assignment: CDR1 SGHTA and CDR2 FQGNSA. The CDR3 loop spans 15 amino acids. The germline V and J ends were trimmed by 1 base and 3 bases, with 10 bases remaining between them. This CDR3 reads CASSLEVQINQPQHF. CDR3 in DNA: TGTGCCAGCAGCTTAGAGGTACAGATCAATCAGCCCCAGCATTTT.

The chain carries TRBV11-2 and TRBJ2-7, with TRBD2 identical over 8 bases. This CDR3 has 17 residues. The germline gives CDR1 SGHAT, CDR2 FQNNGV. Losses at the gene ends were 5 bases for V and 2 bases for J; bases not matched to a gene: 14. The CDR3 reads CASSPNRGGQVTYEQYF. DNA of the CDR3: TGTGCCAGCAGCCCAAACCGGGGGGGACAAGTGACCTACGAGCAGTACTTC. The full variable domain, in which reference TRBV11-2 and TRBJ2-7 provide the parts outside the CDR3, is EAGVAQSPRYKIIEKRQSVAFWCNPISGHATLYWYQQILGQGPKLLIQFQNNGVVDDSQLPKDRFSAERLKGVDSTLKIQPAKLEDSAVYLCASSPNRGGQVTYEQYFGPGTRLTVT.

V gene TRBV14 combines with J gene TRBJ1-2; 7 bases match TRBD1. Germline CDR1 is SGHDN and CDR2 is FVKESK. J was trimmed by 3 bases and V by 0 bases; bases with no gene match: 4. The CDR3 loop spans 15 amino acids. This CDR3 is CASSQDLGQHYGYTF. In nucleotides, the CDR3 is TGTGCCAGCAGCCAAGACCTGGGACAGCACTATGGCTACACCTTC.

This clone was recorded only once. V is TRBV6-5 and J is TRBJ1-4, with 7 bases aligning to TRBD1. The CDR3 runs to 14 residues. Germline assignment: CDR1 MNHEY and CDR2 SVGAGI. V was pared by 5 bases and J by 4 bases, with 4 bases of the junction left unmatched. This CDR3 reads CASSIRDSNEKLFF. CDR3 in DNA: TGTGCCAGCAGTATCCGGGACAGTAATGAAAAACTGTTTTTT.

The V call is TRBV9, the J call TRBJ2-1; 9 positions agree with TRBD1. Germline CDR1 reads SGDLS; CDR2 reads YYNGEE. The CDR3 has 15 amino acids. V dropped 0 bases and J dropped 6; count of bases not matched to a gene: 4. The CDR3 loop reads CASSVAGQGFNEQFF. The DNA of the CDR3 is TGTGCCAGCAGCGTAGCGGGACAGGGATTCAATGAGCAGTTCTTC. Filled out from reference TRBV9 and TRBJ2-1, the complete variable domain reads DSGVTQTPKHLITATGQRVTLRCSPRSGDLSVYWYQQSLDQGLQFLIQYYNGEERAKGNILERFSAQQFPDLHSELNLSSLELGDSALYFCASSVAGQGFNEQFFGPGTRLTVL.

This clone has just a few counts. The CDR3 DNA is TGTGCCAGCAGCCAAAGCCCTACGTCCTATGGCTACACCTTC. Translation: CASSQSPTSYGYTF. The gene calls are TRBV16 and TRBJ1-2; D is undetermined. V gave up 2 bases and J gave up 4 bases, with 11 bases separating them. The CDR3 is made up of 14 amino acids. CDR1 and CDR2 (germline): KGHSY, FQNENV. The full variable domain, with the rest looked up from reference TRBV16 and TRBJ1-2, is GEEVAQTPKHLVRGEGQKAKLYCAPIKGHSYVFWYQQVLKNEFKFLISFQNENVFDETGMPKERFSAKCLPNSPCSLEIQATKLEDSAVYFCASSQSPTSYGYTFGSGTRLTVV.

The genes are TRBV6-2 or TRBV6-3 and TRBJ2-6; D is possibly TRBD2 (5 bases). V was cut by 4 bases and J by 4 bases, with 17 bases left in between. Germline V gives CDR1 MNHEY, CDR2 SVGEGT. This CDR3 comprises 17 residues. The CDR3 here is CASSSAGFRPGANVLTF. The DNA of the CDR3 is TGTGCCAGCAGTTCTGCGGGCTTCCGCCCCGGGGCCAACGTCCTGACTTTC.

The CDR3 coding sequence is TGTGCCAGCAGCCGGGACACCATGGAAGCTTTCTTT. Amino acid sequence: CASSRDTMEAFF. The rearrangement links TRBV2 to TRBJ1-1; TRBD1 is a possible D gene (6 bases). This CDR3 region has 12 residues. CDR1 is SNHLY, CDR2 FYNNEI, per germline. Trimming took 6 bases from V and 8 from J, leaving 13 bases between them. The full variable domain, in which reference TRBV2 and TRBJ1-1 provide the parts outside the CDR3, is EPEVTQTPSHQVTQMGQEVILRCVPISNHLYFYWYRQILGQKVEFLVSFYNNEISEKSEIFDDQFSVERPDGSNFTLKIRSTKLEDSAMYFCASSRDTMEAFFGQGTRLTVV.

This clone was observed a single time. The chain has TRBV6-6 and TRBJ2-1; 8 positions match TRBD1. The germline V gene encodes CDR1 MNHNY and CDR2 SVGAGI (reference sequence). This CDR3 is 14 amino acids long. V lost 2 bases, J lost 6 bases, and 3 bases stayed unmatched. CDR3 amino acids: CASSYRDRGNEQFF. DNA for the CDR3: TGTGCCAGCAGTTACCGTGACAGGGGCAATGAGCAGTTCTTC.

The rearrangement uses TRBV29-1 and TRBJ2-1, with TRBD1 matching over 7 bases. The germline V gene encodes CDR1 SQVTM and CDR2 ANQGSEA. V lost 5 bases to trimming and J lost 3 bases; unmatched junction nucleotides: 7. The CDR3 runs 14 residues. DNA for the CDR3: TGCAGCGTTCAAGGGGGCAGAGGCTACAATGAGCAGTTCTTC. It is translated as CSVQGGRGYNEQFF.

V gene TRBV18 combines with J gene TRBJ2-1; D remains ambiguous. The length of the CDR3 is 15 residues. Trimming took off 0 bases at V and 0 bases at J, with 6 bases between the two ends. The germline V gene has CDR1 KGHSH and CDR2 LQKENI. CDR3 bases: TGTGCCAGCTCACCACCGTTTAGCTCCTACAATGAGCAGTTCTTC. Translating gives CASSPPFSSYNEQFF.

Only a few counts were recorded for this clone. This rearrangement joins TRBV18 to TRBJ1-6; 7 bases align to TRBD1. This CDR3 is 16 amino acids long. V shed 3 bases and J 7 bases; nucleotides not matched to a gene: 9. CDR1 is KGHSH, CDR2 LQKENI, per germline. In DNA, the CDR3 is TGTGCCAGCTCACCCGAACAGGGGAGGAAAAATTCACCCCTCCACTTT. This encodes CASSPEQGRKNSPLHF.

The chain uses TRBV4-3 and TRBJ2-3; 14 bases are a match to TRBD2. Germline CDR1 reads LGHNA; CDR2 reads YSLEER. The CDR3 length is 16 residues. Trimming cost V 3 bases and J 6 bases; bases outside gene matches: 5. Written as DNA, the CDR3 is TGCGCCAGCAGCCATGGGACTAGCGGGGGTGGGGATACGCAGTATTTT. Amino acid sequence: CASSHGTSGGGDTQYF.

This chain uses TRBV6-5 with TRBJ1-1; D is unresolved. CDR1 is MNHEY and CDR2 is SVGAGI in the germline V gene. The germline V and J ends were trimmed by 5 bases and 0 bases, with 13 bases remaining between them. The CDR3 totals 15 residues. CDR3 amino acids: CASSLQGELNTEAFF. Here the CDR3 DNA reads TGTGCCAGCAGTCTACAAGGAGAACTGAACACTGAAGCTTTCTTT.

J is TRBJ1-5 and V is TRBV12-5; D call uncertain. The CDR3 covers 13 residues. The germline V and J ends were trimmed by 3 bases and 7 bases, with 10 bases remaining between them. Germline assignment: CDR1 LGHNT and CDR2 FRNRAP. In DNA form, the CDR3 reads TGTGCTAGTGGTTTTTCCTCGGGGCAGCCCCAGCATTTT. This sequence encodes CASGFSSGQPQHF.

The chain uses TRBV18 and TRBJ1-1; a possible D gene is TRBD1 (5 bases). Trimming removed 3 bases at V and 1 base at J, with 9 bases between. CDR3 length equals 14 residues. CDR1 and CDR2 from the germline V gene are KGHSH and LQKENI. CDR3 sequence (DNA): TGTGCCAGCTCACCGGCAAGGGGGAACACTGAAGCTTTCTTT. Protein product: CASSPARGNTEAFF.

This chain joins TRBV10-3 and TRBJ2-2; possible D gene TRBD2, 5 bases. CDR1 and CDR2 (germline): ENHRY, SYGVKD. This CDR3 is built from 14 residues. The germline V and J ends were trimmed by 6 bases and 1 base, with 9 bases remaining between them. The DNA for the CDR3 is TGTGCCATCAGGCTCGGACTGAACACCGGGGAGCTGTTTTTT. Amino acid sequence: CAIRLGLNTGELFF.